These 14 T cell receptor beta chains were sequenced from one sample in a study of human T cells and chemical hapten exposure. Indicated time point: patch test 2, 6 weeks after DPC sensitization. Treatment in this sample: therapeutic diphenylcyclopropenone sensitization with weekly scalp DPC. A single record per CDR3 protein comes from TCRdb applying MiXCR to the RACE reads. The table includes more than 60,000 distinct CDR3 sequences, 10% detected once. This specimen was whole blood, taken in connection with sensitization to the hapten diphenylcyclopropenone (DPC). The receptors were sampled from a woman aged 50 to 60 with alopecia areata. Some clones in this sample may be carry-over from other donors' samples.

In this sample, this clonotype turned up many times. The J gene is TRBJ2-5, the V gene TRBV3-1, with 10 bases identical to TRBD1. This CDR3 has 15 residues. The germline CDR1 and CDR2 sequences are LGHDT and YNNKEL (reference sequence). Trimming cost V 5 bases and J 2 bases; bases outside gene matches: 5. The DNA of the CDR3 is TGTGCCAGCAGCACCCGGACAGGGGGGCAAGAGACCCAGTACTTC. It specifies CASSTRTGGQETQYF.

V gene TRBV29-1 combines with J gene TRBJ1-2, with D unclear. The CDR3 has 12 amino acids. Germline loops: CDR1 SQVTM, CDR2 ANQGSEA. V lost 3 bases, J lost 1 base, and 6 bases lay in between. CDR3 nucleotide sequence: TGCAGCGTTGACCCCAGTAACTATGGCTACACCTTC. Translation: CSVDPSNYGYTF. The variable domain in full, completed from reference TRBV29-1 and TRBJ1-2, reads SAVISQKPSRDICQRGTSLTIQCQVDSQVTMMFWYRQQPGQSLTLIATANQGSEATYESGFVIDKFPISRPNLTFSTLTVSNMSPEDSSIYLCSVDPSNYGYTFGSGTRLTVV.

This clonotype occurred many times. This sequence joins TRBV7-8 and TRBJ1-5; D is perhaps TRBD1 (6 bases). V was cut by 3 bases and J by 9 bases, with 12 bases left in between. Germline CDR1 reads SGHVS; CDR2 reads FQNEAQ. CDR3 length equals 13 residues. The CDR3 spells CASSLDSPRPQHF. The CDR3 DNA is TGTGCCAGCAGCTTGGACAGTCCTAGGCCCCAGCATTTT.

This clonotype was observed at least ten times. The rearrangement links TRBV2 to TRBJ1-5; weak D call: TRBD1 (5 bases). Germline loops: CDR1 SNHLY, CDR2 FYNNEI. Trimming cost V 5 bases and J 6 bases, with 11 bases left between them. The CDR3 is 13 residues long. CDR3 in DNA: TGTGCCAGCAGTTCTACCAGGGCTCAGCCCCAGCATTTT. It translates to CASSSTRAQPQHF.

This clonotype was seen a single time. This sequence may be a read error, since a much larger clone differs from it by one base. Given the absence of the conserved phenylalanine or tryptophan at the CDR3 end, a read error is likely. The rearrangement joins TRBV12-3 or TRBV12-4 to TRBJ1-4; no clear D gene. V gave up 6 bases and J gave up 8 bases, with 10 bases separating them. The CDR3 consists of 12 residues. CDR3 nucleotides: TGTGCCAGCAGCCCTAGGGCCGAAAAACTGTTTCTT. It is translated as CASSPRAEKLFL.

In this sample, this clonotype turned up many times. The V gene is TRBV6-2 or TRBV6-3, the J gene TRBJ2-2, with 10 bases aligning to TRBD2. This CDR3 spans 17 amino acids. Unmatched junction bases numbered 1, after V lost 0 bases and J lost 0 bases. Germline CDR1 is MNHEY and CDR2 is SVGEGT. For the CDR3, the DNA is TGTGCCAGCAGTTACTCCACTAGCGGGGCGAACACCGGGGAGCTGTTTTTT. Its protein product is CASSYSTSGANTGELFF.

This clonotype was observed a few times. The chain uses TRBV6-1 and TRBJ1-5; the D is unclear. CDR3 length equals 15 residues. The germline gives CDR1 MNHNS, CDR2 SASEGT. The V end was cut by 3 bases, the J end by 1 base, with 10 bases between. CDR3 sequence: CASSERGRSNQPQHF. CDR3 DNA sequence: TGTGCCAGCAGTGAGCGGGGAAGGAGCAATCAGCCCCAGCATTTT.

This clonotype was found many times. V is TRBV20-1 and J is TRBJ2-7; D possibly corresponds to TRBD1 (5 bases). V lost 6 bases, J lost 4 bases, and 19 bases lay in between. The CDR3 runs 14 residues. Germline assignment: CDR1 DFQATT and CDR2 SNEGSKA (reference sequence). Here the CDR3 DNA reads TGCAGTGCCCCCCTGGAGACAGCCTTTTACGAGCAGTACTTC. As protein: CSAPLETAFYEQYF.

The table lists this clonotype with many counts. The chain recombines TRBV11-1 with TRBJ2-1; D is unclear. The CDR3 has 17 amino acids. V lost 6 bases, J lost 3 bases, and 21 bases lay in between. Germline CDR1 and CDR2: SGHAT and FQDESV (reference sequence). The CDR3 DNA follows: TGTGCCAGCAGTCCTCGTTTGGGGTCGACGGACTACAATGAGCAGTTCTTC. This encodes CASSPRLGSTDYNEQFF.

The chain recombines TRBV9 with TRBJ2-1; 9 positions match TRBD2. The V gene end was trimmed by 4 bases and the J gene end by 5 bases; junction bases not matched to a gene: 4. This CDR3 is built from 14 residues. Germline V gene lookup returns CDR1 SGDLS and CDR2 YYNGEE. The chain's CDR3 is CASSSSGINNEQFF. The CDR3 DNA is TGTGCCAGCAGCTCTAGCGGGATTAACAATGAGCAGTTCTTC.

The chain has TRBV7-6 and TRBJ2-7, with 7 positions matching TRBD2. The CDR3 has 16 residues. CDR1 and CDR2 from the germline V gene are SGHVS and FNYEAQ. The ends lost 1 base at V and 0 bases at J; junction bases unmatched: 6. CDR3: CASSLDHQRGSYEQYF. The CDR3 nucleotides are TGTGCCAGCAGCTTAGACCACCAGCGGGGCTCCTACGAGCAGTACTTC.

This clonotype was seen many times. The rearrangement joins TRBV19 to TRBJ1-4; D is unclear. V was pared by 5 bases and J by 2 bases, with 15 bases between. Germline V gives CDR1 LNHDA, CDR2 SQIVND (reference sequence). The CDR3 extends over 16 amino acids. CDR3 protein: CASSLGGPVTNEKLFF. CDR3 sequence (DNA): TGTGCCAGTAGTCTCGGAGGACCTGTCACTAATGAAAAACTGTTTTTT.

The V and J genes are TRBV11-2 and TRBJ2-5; D is perhaps TRBD2 (6 bases). Germline V gives CDR1 SGHAT, CDR2 FQNNGV. Trimming took 2 bases from V and 5 from J, leaving 12 bases between them. The CDR3 consists of 14 residues. CDR3 DNA sequence: TGTGCCAGCAGCTTATTTGCGGGGTCCGAGACCCAGTACTTC. Protein product: CASSLFAGSETQYF.

This clonotype was counted many times. The chain joins TRBV7-9 to TRBJ2-3; perhaps D is TRBD1 or TRBD2 (6 bases each). This CDR3 region has 15 residues. V lost 6 bases, J lost 7 bases, and 20 bases lay in between. Germline lookup yields CDR1 SEHNR and CDR2 FQNEAQ (reference sequence). The CDR3 nucleotides read TGTGCCAGCAGACCGGGGGCAGTTTCCGATTATACGCAGTATTTT. Translated, it gives CASRPGAVSDYTQYF.